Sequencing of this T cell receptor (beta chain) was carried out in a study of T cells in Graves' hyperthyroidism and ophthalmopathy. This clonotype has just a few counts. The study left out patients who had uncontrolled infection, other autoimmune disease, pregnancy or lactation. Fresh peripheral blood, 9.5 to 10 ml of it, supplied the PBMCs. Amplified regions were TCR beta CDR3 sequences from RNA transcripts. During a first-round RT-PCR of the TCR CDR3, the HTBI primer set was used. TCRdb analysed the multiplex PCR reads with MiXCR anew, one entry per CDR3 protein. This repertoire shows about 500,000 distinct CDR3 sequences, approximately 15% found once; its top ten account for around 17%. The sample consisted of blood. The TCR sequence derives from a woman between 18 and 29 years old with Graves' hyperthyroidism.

CDR3 nucleotide sequence: TGTGCCAGCAGCGTCACAAGTACCAGCACAGATACGCAGTATTTT. Its protein is CASSVTSTSTDTQYF. This chain joins TRBV9 and TRBJ2-3; D is uncertain. The CDR3 has 15 amino acids. Trimming removed 2 bases at V and 0 bases at J, with 10 bases between. Germline V CDR1 and CDR2: SGDLS, YYNGEE.